The text below deals with one T cell receptor (beta chain). This clone appeared a few times. No cognate antigen has been identified for it. Base qualities are not recorded, but no much larger clone differs from it by a single base. The sample's time point label is to be understood as: recipient sample about 28 days before transplant, after cytoreduction. Blood from recipients was drawn roughly 28 days before transplant, then again at days 30, 100 and 180 after transplant. Nuclei Lysis Solution was used to extract genomic DNA from fresh or cryopreserved unfractionated peripheral blood mononuclear cells. The data were taken from a study of T cell clonotyping in hematopoietic cell transplantation (dated by TCRdb to the early 2020s). Background on the whole study: Pretransplant samples from recipients were collected after cytoreduction. Recruitment of patients was conducted between 2015 and early 2017, and follow-up was continued until late 2020 or death. A total of more than 110 blood samples were gathered in the study from under 40 consecutive transplant recipients along with their related donors.

The CDR3 measures 15 amino acids from cysteine to phenylalanine. The sequence is cut down to CDR3 DNA, 45 bases in frame from base 1. At the junction V is shortened by 1 base and J by 6 bases, with 13 bases in between. Taken from the germline V gene, the CDR1 and CDR2 loops are SGHVS and FQNEAQ. TCR beta CDR3 regions were amplified from genomic DNA with the immunoSEQ assay, a bias-controlled multiplex PCR using V- and J-specific primers. A proprietary barcode and Illumina adapter sequences were added to the CDR3 amplicons in a second PCR step. An Illumina MiSeq instrument was used to sequence the CDR3 libraries. For the original study's pipeline: Export and quality control were done with immunoSEQ Analyzer 3.0, while downstream analyses used R Bioconductor and Immunarch. Only productive rearrangements in the normalized downsampled data set were used to calculate repertoire metrics. Pathologically expanded clonotypes were defined as those larger than 5 templates in the normalized cohort. Repertoire diversity was measured with the Inverse Simpson Index. To capture all clonotypes, CMV-specificity analyses were performed on the non-normalized data set. The immuneACCESS repertoire file appears here via TCRdb, limited to in-frame rearrangements. These files lack a portion of the clones; in checked studies, under half of the deficit traces to unresolved V genes, and the cause of the others is not known. The DNA gave D and trimming, while V, J and clone size come from that table. Counted in this sample were under 25,000 clones; approximately 80% of them appeared once. The ten largest clones capture 15% to 20% of the sample.

The paper's findings and limits, for the study overall: Recipient TCR diversity fell after transplant, with pathologically expanded clonotypes rising progressively from day 30 to day 180. Just a small fraction of recipient repertoires overlapped with donor repertoires, and more than 95% appeared de novo at the given depth. The sample size was limited, and CD4 and CD8 repertoire contributions could not be separated because cells were not sorted. Broader posttransplant TCR repertoire diversity was predicted by donor and pretransplant recipient Inverse Simpson Index values.

This TCR was sampled from a man aged 55-75 years with acute myeloid leukemia. Some clones in this sample may be carry-over from other donors' samples. This sample comprised peripheral blood mononuclear cells, obtained before stem cell transplant. The sequence joins TRBV7-8 to TRBJ1-5; the D gene lacks a confident call. The CDR3 in this case is CASSLELGGGQPQHF. The bases read TGTGCCAGCAGCTTAGAACTGGGTGGCGGTCAGCCCCAGCATTTT.